This T cell receptor beta chain stems from a study of cytomegalovirus exposure and HLA in healthy donors (dated 2017 in TCRdb). About the study as a whole: An earlier analysis of roughly 630 of the donors reported about 250 Gb of sequence data and approximately 110 million unique TCR beta sequences from roughly 200 million T cells. About 300 gigabases of sequencing data and 80 million or so unique TCR sequences were included in an early release covering under 650 HLA-typed donors. Of the roughly 430 genotyped donors, around 81% fell in the genetic ancestry cluster associated with self-reported Caucasian donors. The aim of the study was to test whether cataloging public T cell receptors could identify signatures of past pathogen exposure. Using immunosequencing, the study profiled T cell repertoires from around 680 subjects and related those repertoires to cytomegalovirus serostatus. A separate validation cohort of over a hundred different subjects was used in addition to the approximately 610-subject first cohort. To predict cytomegalovirus infection status, the study combined high-throughput TCR immunosequencing, statistical association of individual TCRs with disease status, and machine learning. In a later analysis, previously published TCR beta repertoires from 550 to 750 donors were re-analyzed and high-resolution HLA genotyping was added so that TCR occurrence patterns could be studied. In the later analysis, no new phenotypic data were used to find candidate immune exposures; instead, reliance was placed on TCR beta sequences and their occurrence across donors. An earlier analysis of about 600 of the donors used high-throughput TCR beta sequencing to judge whether each TCR beta V gene segment behaved as functional or pseudogenic. Donor age, sex, ethnicity and CMV serostatus were compiled together with the repertoire data. A later genetic analysis took genome-wide SNP genotypes for about 65% of the 666 donors and used that subset as a discovery cohort. Every discovery cohort repertoire had been produced on one sequencing platform. HLA typing included class I and class II loci at four-digit resolution. Typing coverage differed by locus: A, B, C, DRB1 and DQB1 were typed in roughly 629-630 donors, DQA1 in 522, DPA1 in around 610, and DPB1 in around 490. About five DR-DQ haplotypes were treated as single units for association and clustering because of strong linkage in the cohort. Among over 350 genotyped donors of the cohort, an average of roughly 240,000 unique TCR beta nucleotide sequences were sequenced per donor, around 20% of them non-productive. Study-wide findings and limitations: Presence/absence analyses assumed roughly uniform sequencing depth across donors, an assumption that may not hold. Strong co-occurrence of HLA alleles, especially DR and DQ, made assigning TCR associations to individual alleles difficult. Because counts were too low, about 18 rarely observed V segments, including chromosome 9 orphons, were excluded from the earlier analysis of several hundred of the donors. The study listed 164 TCR beta chains as associated with cytomegalovirus. The only immune exposure information available for the cohort was CMV serostatus. In a later analysis, TCR association rates were found to vary across HLA loci, with the most associated TCRs seen for DRB1 alleles and the fewest for HLA-C alleles. A cluster of highly shared sequence variants was judged likely to represent a technical artifact of the sequencing pipeline. The 87-base-pair reads could not distinguish some IMGT-functional V segments, including TRBV6-2 and TRBV6-3, so those segments were excluded. An association between a missense DCLRE1C variant and V-gene and J-gene trimming of TCR beta chains was found in a later genetic analysis and replicated in an independent cohort. A further reported finding was that TCR beta sequences accurately predicted the HLA-A and HLA-B alleles for most subjects in the first cohort. The authors suggested that the approach could potentially be extended to other disease states and immunological phenotypes. In an earlier analysis of around 600 of the donors, most TCR beta V segments were observed in productive rearrangements about 90% or about 30% of the time, broadly matching IMGT annotations. This cohort had only TCR beta chains sequenced, and the lack of alpha or paired-chain data limited which features could be detected. In a later analysis, several top co-occurrence clusters were reported to appear linked to parvovirus B19, influenza, CMV and Epstein-Barr virus. At a false discovery rate of 0.05, a later analysis linked 15,000 to 20,000 TCR beta sequences to specific HLA alleles. Because HLA typing was unavailable for some donors at each locus, only the typed subset was used in association tests. Three of the identified cytomegalovirus-associated TCR beta chains were confirmed in vitro to be specific for cytomegalovirus antigens. Linkage disequilibrium might explain the correlated functional status among segregating V segments, but an unknown experimental factor could not be ruled out. Most TCR sequences were seen in very few donors, while some public TCRs were found in many individuals. A later analysis found that most CMV-associated TCR beta chains appeared HLA-restricted, with HLA associations seemingly driven largely by CMV exposure. Compared with the roughly 600-donor mean, donors in an Asian-associated ancestry cluster had fewer N-insertions in productive TCRs, according to a later genetic analysis. Cytomegalovirus status was reported to be diagnosed by the classifier with high specificity and sensitivity in both the original and validation cohorts. In a later analysis, HLA-associated TCR beta chains were found to be more clonally expanded and to have lower generation probabilities than equally common non-associated chains.

Library method: the immunoSEQ multiplex PCR assay. For the multiplex PCR, a mixture combining 60 forward primers for TCR Vbeta segments and 13 reverse primers for TCR Jbeta segments was used. A multiplex PCR assay on genomic DNA amplified the CDR3 region of rearranged TCR beta genes. The amplified TCR beta libraries were sequenced on the Illumina HiSeq System as 87-base-pair reads. The authors' analysis ran thus. A later analysis counted tens of millions of unique TCR beta chains across the roughly 700 repertoires, and some 11 million of these chains were shared by at least two donors. Raw reads were error-corrected and collapsed into unique sequences by a nearest-neighbor algorithm in which closely related sequences were merged to remove PCR and sequencing errors. Alignment of CDR3 sequences to IMGT reference sequences was used to assign V, D and J gene segments. For a sequence to be retained, a match of at least six nucleotides to both a V gene segment and a J gene segment was required. Rearrangements were classified as productive when the CDR3 lacked stop codons and remained in frame with V and J, and all other rearrangements were classified as non-productive. Following IMGT convention, CDR3 was defined as the stretch from the second conserved V-encoded cysteine up to the conserved J-encoded phenylalanine. In an earlier analysis of more than 550 of the donors, sequences lacking an unambiguous match to a single V gene segment were excluded. In an earlier analysis of approximately 590 of the donors, a V segment was called functional when productive rearrangements were above 56.7%, and segregating when the standard deviation between donors exceeded 5%. A statistical classification framework was built for diagnosing cytomegalovirus status from the catalog of TCR beta chain sequences. In a later analysis, V and J genes were assigned by comparing TCR nucleotide sequences against IMGT/GENE-DB human TR gene sequences. A later analysis assigned CDR3 sequences and most-parsimonious VDJ recombination scenarios with the TCRdist pipeline. In a later analysis, each TCR beta chain was defined by its CDR3 amino acid sequence together with its V-gene family, and reads lacking a unique V-gene family were excluded. As a way to deal with suspected cross-contamination and a sequencing artifact, a later analysis dropped hundreds of nucleotide sequences that were highly shared and had low generation probability. For each public chain, a later analysis derived a clonal expansion index from normalized ranks of inferred template counts within each repertoire. In a later analysis, generation probabilities were computed using a VDJ recombination model fitted to out-of-frame rearrangements, and the results were checked against IGoR. Hypergeometric tests were used in a later analysis to score TCR-TCR, TCR-HLA and TCR-CMV co-occurrence, with a repertoire-size bias correction applied to the TCR pairs. False discovery rates were estimated in a later analysis by permuting HLA or CMV assignments 20 times. A later analysis grouped co-occurring TCRs with DBSCAN, adding TCRdist sequence similarity when clustering within HLA-allele-positive subsets. Co-occurrence clustering excluded repertoires with fewer than 30,000 or more than 120,000 public chains, plus five with anomalous nucleotide sharing. As stored in TCRdb, this immuneACCESS dataset retains in-frame rearrangements with V and J assigned. A fraction of the clones does not appear; measured against another copy, unresolved V genes explain less than half of the discrepancy, and the remainder lacks a known reason. V and J calls and clone size are those listed in that table; D and trimming were worked out from the DNA. In all, the sample holds roughly 80,000 clones, and roughly two thirds of those were seen once. The top ten constitute 5.5% to 8% of the sample.

Concerning this clone: The antigen this receptor binds is unknown. No per-base quality is available; no much larger clone lies one base away.

The germline V gene specifies WSHSY as CDR1 and SAAADI as CDR2. The cysteine opens and the phenylalanine closes a CDR3 of 14 amino acids. Here the CDR3 DNA is all that survives: 42 bases in frame from base 1. Germline trimming amounts to 9 bases on V and 7 bases on J, with 6 as the count of junction bases outside the gene matches. The cohort consisted of 600 to 750 healthy bone marrow donors. At the time of sampling, every cohort member was nominally healthy, though immune exposures that went unrecorded were likely present. The donor tested CMV seropositive and was one of the 289 seropositive cohort members. Every donor gave a peripheral blood sample, and the peripheral blood mononuclear cells from that sample were used for TCR beta sequencing. The Qiagen DNeasy Blood Extraction Kit was used to extract genomic DNA from the blood cell samples.

Material: PBMCs. The rearranged segments are TRBV10-2 and TRBJ1-6; 10 of the junction bases match TRBD1. The source is a woman between 50 and 59 years old in good health and CMV-seropositive. The DNA sequence is given as TGCGCCAGTCGACAGGGGGCGGGCAATTCACCCCTCCACTTT. This sequence encodes CASRQGAGNSPLHF.